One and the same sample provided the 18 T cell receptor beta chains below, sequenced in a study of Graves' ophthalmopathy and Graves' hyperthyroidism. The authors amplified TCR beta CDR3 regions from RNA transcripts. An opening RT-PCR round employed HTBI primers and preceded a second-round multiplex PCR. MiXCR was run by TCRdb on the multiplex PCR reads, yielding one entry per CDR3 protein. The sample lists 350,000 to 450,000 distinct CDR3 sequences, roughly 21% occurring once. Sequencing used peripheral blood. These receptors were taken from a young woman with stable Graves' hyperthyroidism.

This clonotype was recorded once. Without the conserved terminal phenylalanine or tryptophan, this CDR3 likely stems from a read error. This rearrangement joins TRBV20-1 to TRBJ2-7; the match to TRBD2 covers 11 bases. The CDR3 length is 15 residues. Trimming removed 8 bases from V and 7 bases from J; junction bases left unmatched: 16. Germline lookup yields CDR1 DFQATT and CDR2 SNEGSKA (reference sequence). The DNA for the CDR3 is TGCAGTAAGACAACAGGTACTAGCGGGAGCCGGGAGCAGTACTAC. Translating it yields CSKTTGTSGSREQYY.

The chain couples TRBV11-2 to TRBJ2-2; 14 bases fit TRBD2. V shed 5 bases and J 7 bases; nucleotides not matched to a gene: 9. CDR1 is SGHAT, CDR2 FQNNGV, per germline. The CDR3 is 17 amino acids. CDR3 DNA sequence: TGTGCCAGCAGCCCTAGACTAGCGGGAGGGCCGGGCGGGGAGCTGTTTTTT. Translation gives CASSPRLAGGPGGELFF.

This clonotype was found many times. The CDR3 here is CASSPGELGANVLTF. The CDR3 DNA sequence: TGTGCCAGCAGTCCGGGGGAACTCGGGGCCAACGTCCTGACTTTC. This chain uses TRBV7-3 with TRBJ2-6; possibly TRBD2 for D (6 bases). Germline CDR1 is SGHTA and CDR2 is FQGTGA. Deletions cut 6 bases from V and 4 bases from J, with 13 bases between. The CDR3 loop spans 15 amino acids.

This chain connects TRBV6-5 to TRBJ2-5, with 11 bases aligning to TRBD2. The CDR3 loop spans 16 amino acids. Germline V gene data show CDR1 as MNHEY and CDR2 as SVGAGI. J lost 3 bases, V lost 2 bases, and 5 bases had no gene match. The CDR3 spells CASSYTGLAVEETQYF. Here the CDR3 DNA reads TGTGCCAGCAGTTACACGGGACTAGCGGTGGAAGAGACCCAGTACTTC.

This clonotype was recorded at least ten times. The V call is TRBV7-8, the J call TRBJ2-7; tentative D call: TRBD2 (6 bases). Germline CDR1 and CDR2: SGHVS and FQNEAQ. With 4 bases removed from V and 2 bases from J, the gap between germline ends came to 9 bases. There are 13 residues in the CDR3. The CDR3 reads CASSWRGTYEQYF. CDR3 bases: TGTGCCAGCAGCTGGCGGGGAACCTACGAGCAGTACTTC.

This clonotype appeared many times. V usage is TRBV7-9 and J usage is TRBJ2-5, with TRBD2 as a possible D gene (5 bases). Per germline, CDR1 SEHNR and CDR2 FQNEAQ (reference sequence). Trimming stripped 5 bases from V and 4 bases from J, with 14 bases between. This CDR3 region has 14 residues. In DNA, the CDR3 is TGTGCCAGCAGCCCTGAGGGTGGGCCAGAGACCCAGTACTTC. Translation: CASSPEGGPETQYF.

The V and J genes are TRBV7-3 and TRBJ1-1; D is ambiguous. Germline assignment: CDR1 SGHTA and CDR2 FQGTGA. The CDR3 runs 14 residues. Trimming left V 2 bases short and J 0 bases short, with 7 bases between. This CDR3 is CASSLEVMNTEAFF. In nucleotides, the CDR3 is TGTGCCAGCAGCTTAGAAGTTATGAACACTGAAGCTTTCTTT.

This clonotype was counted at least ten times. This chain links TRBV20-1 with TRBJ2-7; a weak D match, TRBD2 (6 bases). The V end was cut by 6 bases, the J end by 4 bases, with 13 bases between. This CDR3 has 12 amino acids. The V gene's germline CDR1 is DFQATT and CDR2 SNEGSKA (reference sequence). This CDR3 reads CSATGLPYEQYF. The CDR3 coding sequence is TGCAGTGCCACGGGACTCCCTTACGAGCAGTACTTC.

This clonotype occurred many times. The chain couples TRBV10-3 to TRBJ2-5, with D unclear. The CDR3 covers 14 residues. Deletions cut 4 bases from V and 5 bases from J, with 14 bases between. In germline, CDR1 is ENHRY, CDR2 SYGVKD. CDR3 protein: CAISAGPVGETQYF. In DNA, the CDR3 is TGTGCCATCAGTGCGGGCCCCGTCGGGGAGACCCAGTACTTC.

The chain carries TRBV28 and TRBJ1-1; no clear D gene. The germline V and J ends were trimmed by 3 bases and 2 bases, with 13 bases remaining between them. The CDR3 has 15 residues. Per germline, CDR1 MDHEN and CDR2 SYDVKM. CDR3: CASSFPTVTNTEAFF. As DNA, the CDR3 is TGTGCCAGCAGTTTCCCCACAGTAACCAACACTGAAGCTTTCTTT. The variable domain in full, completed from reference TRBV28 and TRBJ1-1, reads DVKVTQSSRYLVKRTGEKVFLECVQDMDHENMFWYRQDPGLGLRLIYFSYDVKMKEKGDIPEGYSVSREKKERFSLILESASTNQTSMYLCASSFPTVTNTEAFFGQGTRLTVV.

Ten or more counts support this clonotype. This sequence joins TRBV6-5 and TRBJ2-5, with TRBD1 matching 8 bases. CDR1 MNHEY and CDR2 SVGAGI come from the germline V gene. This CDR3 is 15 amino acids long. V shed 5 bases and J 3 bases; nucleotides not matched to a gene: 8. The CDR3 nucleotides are TGTGCCAGCAGTCGCGGCCGGACAGGGAAAGAGACCCAGTACTTC. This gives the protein CASSRGRTGKETQYF.

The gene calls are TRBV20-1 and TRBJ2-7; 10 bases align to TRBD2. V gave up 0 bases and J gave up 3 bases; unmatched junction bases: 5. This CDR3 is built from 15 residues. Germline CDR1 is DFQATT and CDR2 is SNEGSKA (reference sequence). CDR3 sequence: CSARDTSGVFYEQYF. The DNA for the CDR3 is TGCAGTGCTAGAGATACTAGCGGGGTTTTCTACGAGCAGTACTTC.

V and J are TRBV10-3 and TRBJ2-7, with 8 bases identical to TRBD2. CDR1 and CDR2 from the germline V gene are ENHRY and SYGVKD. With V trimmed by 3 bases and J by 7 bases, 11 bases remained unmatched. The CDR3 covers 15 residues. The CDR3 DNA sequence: TGTGCCATCAGTGAACCAAGCGGGAGCCCCAATGAGCAGTACTTC. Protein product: CAISEPSGSPNEQYF.

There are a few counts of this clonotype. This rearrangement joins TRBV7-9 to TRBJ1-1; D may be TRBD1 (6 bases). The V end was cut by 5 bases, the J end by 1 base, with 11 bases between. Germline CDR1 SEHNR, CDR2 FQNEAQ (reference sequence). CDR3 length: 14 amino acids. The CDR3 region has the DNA TGTGCCAGCAGCGACCGGGACACGAACACTGAAGCTTTCTTT. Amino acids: CASSDRDTNTEAFF.

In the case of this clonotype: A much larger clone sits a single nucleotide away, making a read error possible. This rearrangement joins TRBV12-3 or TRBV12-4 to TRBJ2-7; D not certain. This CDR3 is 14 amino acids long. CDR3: CACSLSAAAYEQYF. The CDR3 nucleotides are TGTGCCTGCAGTTTATCGGCGGCAGCCTACGAGCAGTACTTC.

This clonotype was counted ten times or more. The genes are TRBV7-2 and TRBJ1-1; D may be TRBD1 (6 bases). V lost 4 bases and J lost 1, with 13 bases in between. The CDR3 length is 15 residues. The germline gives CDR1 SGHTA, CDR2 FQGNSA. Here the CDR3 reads CASSSPGAQNTEAFF. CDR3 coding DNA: TGTGCCAGCAGCTCCCCAGGGGCCCAGAACACTGAAGCTTTCTTT.

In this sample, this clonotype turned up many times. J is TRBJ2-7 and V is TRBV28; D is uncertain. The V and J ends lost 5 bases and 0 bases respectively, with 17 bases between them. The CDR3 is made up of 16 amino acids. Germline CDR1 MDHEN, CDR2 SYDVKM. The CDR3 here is CASSPNRLASSYEQYF. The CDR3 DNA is TGTGCCAGCAGTCCTAATCGCCTGGCGAGCTCCTACGAGCAGTACTTC.

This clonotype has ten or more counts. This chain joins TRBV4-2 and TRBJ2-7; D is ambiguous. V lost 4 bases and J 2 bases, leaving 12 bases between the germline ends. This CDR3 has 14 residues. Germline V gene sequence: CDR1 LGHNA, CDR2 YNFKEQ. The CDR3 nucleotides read TGTGCCAGCAGCCCCGGCCTTAGGACCTACGAGCAGTACTTC. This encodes CASSPGLRTYEQYF.